Following are 26 T cell receptor beta chains from one sample sequenced in a study of T cell changes during pregnancy in multiple sclerosis. Sequenced by immunoSEQ multiplex PCR; TCRdb stores in-frame clones only, minus some. In the table there are about 40,000 clones, roughly 90% of which are singletons. The sequencing here drew on CD8+ T cells from peripheral blood mononuclear cells, taken in the first trimester of pregnancy. These TCRs come from a female donor with multiple sclerosis, enrolled in a pregnancy study.

The V and J genes are TRBV21-1 and TRBJ2-7; TRBD1, the table's D call, was not compared with the DNA. TRBV21-1 is noted as a pseudogene. The CDR3 contains 14 residues. In DNA, the CDR3 is TGTGCCAGCAGCTTCCGGACAGGGTCCTACGAGCAGTACTTC. Translating it yields CASSFRTGSYEQYF.

The chain couples TRBV6-5 to TRBJ1-4; the match to TRBD1 covers 7 bases. Trimming at V came to 2 bases and at J to 7 bases, leaving 10 bases not matched to a gene. This CDR3 is 16 amino acids long. Germline values: CDR1 MNHEY, CDR2 SVGAGI. The CDR3 here is CASSYGLTGEVEKLFF. The CDR3 DNA reads TGTGCCAGCAGTTACGGTCTTACAGGGGAAGTTGAAAAACTGTTTTTT.

The chain has TRBV11-3 and TRBJ2-2; TRBD1 aligns across 7 bases. The trim removed 2 bases at V and 1 base at J, leaving 4 bases unmatched. Germline CDR1 reads SGHNT; CDR2 reads YENEEA. The CDR3 is 16 amino acids. DNA of the CDR3: TGTGCCAGCAGCTTAAGACAGGGTCTGAACACCGGGGAGCTGTTTTTT. Translation gives CASSLRQGLNTGELFF.

The chain employs TRBV5-1 and TRBJ2-2, with a tentative D call TRBD2 (5 bases). V was cut by 4 bases and J by 5 bases, with 15 bases left in between. Per the germline V gene, CDR1 is SGHRS and CDR2 is YFSETQ. This CDR3 contains 15 residues. CDR3: CASSLDLSGTGELFF. The CDR3 nucleotides are TGCGCCAGCAGCCTGGATTTGTCGGGGACCGGGGAGCTGTTTTTT.

The sample holds a few counts of this clone. This chain connects TRBV10-1 to TRBJ1-5; D ambiguous. Trimming removed 3 bases at V and 5 bases at J, with 8 bases between. CDR1 is WNHNN, CDR2 SYGVQD, per germline (reference sequence). The CDR3 sequence is 13 residues long. The DNA for the CDR3 is TGCGCCAGCAGTGATGACCGGGATCAGCCCCAGCATTTT. It is translated as CASSDDRDQPQHF.

The gene calls are TRBV4-1 and TRBJ1-1; no definite D call. From germline, CDR1 is MGHRA and CDR2 YSYEKL. This CDR3 spans 14 amino acids. Between the trimmed V and J ends, which lost 1 base and 3 bases, there was a span of 9 bases. The CDR3 region has the DNA TGCGCCAGCAGCCAAGCCGGGATGTACACTGAAGCTTTCTTT. Its protein is CASSQAGMYTEAFF.

The V call is TRBV2, the J call TRBJ2-2; 12 bases agree with TRBD2. This CDR3 is built from 17 residues. From germline, CDR1 is SNHLY and CDR2 FYNNEI. V was pared by 0 bases and J by 5 bases, with 4 bases of the junction left unmatched. CDR3 coding DNA: TGTGCCAGCAGTGAAGCTGGTACTAGCGGGGGGACCGGGGAGCTGTTTTTT. Protein sequence: CASSEAGTSGGTGELFF.

Only one count was recorded for this clone. V usage is TRBV4-1 and J usage is TRBJ1-2; the D gene is possibly TRBD1 (6 bases). Germline V gene lookup returns CDR1 MGHRA and CDR2 YSYEKL. V was cut by 0 bases and J by 0 bases, with 11 bases left in between. The CDR3 runs to 16 residues. In nucleotides, the CDR3 is TGCGCCAGCAGCCAAGAACGGGACACTCCTAACTATGGCTACACCTTC. Its protein is CASSQERDTPNYGYTF.

The rearrangement links TRBV9 to TRBJ2-1; no reliable D call. The germline V gene encodes CDR1 SGDLS and CDR2 YYNGEE. The CDR3 length is 14 residues. V was pared by 0 bases and J by 8 bases, with 12 bases between. This CDR3 is CASSVAGFQYEQFF. CDR3 bases: TGTGCCAGCAGCGTAGCAGGTTTCCAGTATGAGCAGTTCTTC.

This sequence joins TRBV6-1 and TRBJ2-1; D remains ambiguous. Germline V gene lookup returns CDR1 MNHNS and CDR2 SASEGT. The CDR3 covers 13 residues. The V gene lost 8 bases and the J gene lost 9 bases, with 17 bases spanning the gap. CDR3 bases: TGTGCCAGCTCTAAGTCGGAGTATTCTGAGCAGTTCTTC. Translation gives CASSKSEYSEQFF.

The V and J genes are TRBV7-9 and TRBJ1-5; TRBD1 might be the D (6 bases). CDR1 is SEHNR, CDR2 FQNEAQ, per germline (reference sequence). Trimming pared 8 bases from V and 7 bases from J, leaving 15 bases between. The CDR3 runs 13 residues. DNA of the CDR3: TGTGCCAGCTCCCATACAGGGCAGCAGCCCCAGCATTTT. It encodes CASSHTGQQPQHF.

The rearrangement links TRBV7-9 to TRBJ1-3; D remains ambiguous. Germline V gene lookup returns CDR1 SEHNR and CDR2 FQNEAQ (reference sequence). The CDR3 is 16 residues long. Trimming removed 7 bases from V and 0 bases from J, with 16 bases in between. CDR3 DNA sequence: TGTGCCAGCATCAACCCAATACCGAGCTCTGGAAACACCATATATTTT. Its protein product is CASINPIPSSGNTIYF.

This clone was seen only once. The chain combines TRBV19 with TRBJ1-1, with TRBD1 as a possible D gene (5 bases). The CDR3 is made up of 12 amino acids. The germline V and J ends were trimmed by 8 bases and 4 bases, with 11 bases remaining between them. CDR1 and CDR2 from the germline V gene are LNHDA and SQIVND (reference sequence). As DNA, the CDR3 is TGTGCCAGTTCTCCAGGGTTCACTGAAGCTTTCTTT. It codes for CASSPGFTEAFF.

This clone was recorded once. This sequence joins TRBV5-4 and TRBJ2-1, with D hard to call. The CDR3 is made up of 8 amino acids. The ends were cut back, 7 bases at V and 15 bases at J, with 8 bases in the middle. Germline V gene data show CDR1 as SGHNT and CDR2 as YYREEE (reference sequence). CDR3 in amino acids: CASGPRFF. In DNA form, the CDR3 reads TGTGCCAGCGGCCCCAGGTTCTTC.

V is TRBV15 and J is TRBJ1-2, with 10 bases identical to TRBD1. Trimming removed 0 bases from V and 6 bases from J; junction bases left unmatched: 1. Germline V CDR1 and CDR2: LNHNV, YYDKDF (reference sequence). The CDR3 has 14 residues. The CDR3 coding sequence is TGTGCCACCAGCAGAGATGGGACAGGGGATGGCTACACCTTC. As protein: CATSRDGTGDGYTF.

The chain links TRBV12-5 to TRBJ1-4; 10 bases map to TRBD1. The CDR3 runs to 16 residues. Germline V gene sequence: CDR1 LGHNT, CDR2 FRNRAP. V gave up 0 bases and J gave up 11 bases; unmatched junction bases: 9. In DNA, the CDR3 is TGTGCTAGTGGTTTGGTAGGGGGACAGGGGTTCGGGAAACTGTTTTTT. As protein: CASGLVGGQGFGKLFF.

The J gene is TRBJ2-3, the V gene TRBV9; 8 bases line up with TRBD1. V shed 0 bases, J shed 1 base, and the junction held 7 bases outside the gene matches. Germline-derived CDR1 and CDR2 are SGDLS and YYNGEE. The CDR3 is 17 amino acids. DNA for the CDR3: TGTGCCAGCAGCGTAGCTGGAGCAGGGGGCGGCACAGATACGCAGTATTTT. Amino acids: CASSVAGAGGGTDTQYF.

V is TRBV6-5 and J is TRBJ2-1; D possibly corresponds to TRBD1 (5 bases). This CDR3 region has 14 residues. With 5 bases removed from V and 8 bases from J, the gap between germline ends came to 16 bases. CDR1 and CDR2 from the germline V gene are MNHEY and SVGAGI. CDR3 sequence: CASSPLQGFDEQFF. The CDR3 DNA sequence: TGTGCCAGCAGTCCACTGCAGGGATTCGATGAGCAGTTCTTC.

The rearrangement uses TRBV7-3 and TRBJ2-3; 7 bases align to TRBD2. Germline CDR1 is SGHTA and CDR2 is FQGTGA. V lost 0 bases, J lost 1 base, and 10 bases stayed unmatched. This CDR3 is built from 18 residues. CDR3 bases: TGTGCCAGCAGCTTAACGGGGAGGGTCGGGGATCGCACAGATACGCAGTATTTT. Encoded protein: CASSLTGRVGDRTDTQYF. The full variable domain, in which reference TRBV7-3 and TRBJ2-3 provide the parts outside the CDR3, is GAGVSQTPSNKVTEKGKYVELRCDPISGHTALYWYRQSLGQGPEFLIYFQGTGAADDSGLPNDRFFAVRPEGSVSTLKIQRTERGDSAVYLCASSLTGRVGDRTDTQYFGPGTRLTVL.

There are a few counts of this clone. At one boundary the junction diverges from the germline segment, which might be a read error. This same CDR3 is encoded by further DNA sequences in the sample. The genes are TRBV6-1 and TRBJ1-1, with TRBD1 as a possible D gene (5 bases). This CDR3 is 14 amino acids long. Germline CDR1 and CDR2: MNHNS and SASEGT. Here the CDR3 reads CASREGWGNTEAFF. CDR3 in DNA: TGTGCCAGCAGGGAAGGATGGGGCAACACTGAAGCTTTCTTT.

The rearrangement joins TRBV7-3 to TRBJ2-5; D ambiguous. Trimming left V 3 bases short and J 4 bases short, with 6 bases between. The length of the CDR3 is 12 residues. Per the germline V gene, CDR1 is SGHTA and CDR2 is FQGTGA. The CDR3 DNA sequence: TGTGCCAGCAGCTTTGGCGGAGAGACCCAGTACTTC. Translated, it gives CASSFGGETQYF.

The rearrangement joins TRBV2 to TRBJ1-5, with 7 bases fitting TRBD1. CDR1 is SNHLY and CDR2 is FYNNEI in the germline V gene. After removal of 6 bases from V and 6 bases from J, the junction contained 11 bases not matched to a gene. The CDR3 has 15 residues. The CDR3 loop is CASRHDGQGGQPQHF. The DNA for the CDR3 is TGTGCCAGCAGACACGACGGGCAGGGGGGTCAGCCCCAGCATTTT.

The CDR3 nucleotides read TGTGCCAGCAGCTTAGAGGGACAGTCCGACTTCTACGAGCAGTACTTC. It translates to CASSLEGQSDFYEQYF. This chain links TRBV7-6 with TRBJ2-7, with TRBD1 identical over 7 bases. The CDR3 totals 16 residues. The J segment lost 3 bases and the V segment lost 1 base, leaving 9 bases of the junction unmatched. CDR1 and CDR2 (germline): SGHVS, FNYEAQ.

The chain uses TRBV27 and TRBJ2-7; 9 bases line up with TRBD1. The V gene's germline CDR1 is MNHEY and CDR2 SMNVEV (reference sequence). Germline trimming cut 2 bases from V and 5 bases from J; bases unmatched to any gene: 4. This CDR3 is built from 14 residues. The CDR3 coding sequence is TGTGCCAGCAGTTTACAGACAGGGGGACACGAGCAGTACTTC. Its translation: CASSLQTGGHEQYF.

This chain connects TRBV5-5 to TRBJ1-1; D might be TRBD1 (6 bases). Trimming shortened V by 1 base and J by 8 bases, and 9 bases separated the two germline ends. CDR3 length: 12 residues. Per the germline V gene, CDR1 is SGHKS and CDR2 is YYEKEE (reference sequence). CDR3 coding DNA: TGTGCCAGCAGCTTGACGGGGGGCGAAGCTTTCTTT. It is translated as CASSLTGGEAFF.

The chain joins TRBV5-6 to TRBJ1-5, with 7 positions matching TRBD1. Germline values: CDR1 SGHDT, CDR2 YYEEEE. V was pared by 4 bases and J by 11 bases, with 18 bases of the junction left unmatched. The CDR3 loop spans 16 amino acids. The CDR3 DNA follows: TGTGCCAGCAGCCGTACCCGGGACAGATCCTTTGGAGCCCAGCATTTT. This gives the protein CASSRTRDRSFGAQHF.